This record looks at one TCR beta chain sequence and its context. The data are from a study of shared clonotypes between healthy human individuals. The table came from immunoSEQ multiplex PCR; TCRdb's copy has only in-frame clones and leaves some out. The sample records roughly 1,100,000 clones, under 80% being singletons. With 3 bases removed from V and 2 bases from J, the gap between germline ends came to 15 bases. Per the germline V gene, CDR1 is SGHNT and CDR2 is YYREEE (reference sequence). The CDR3 loop spans 15 amino acids. This TCR was recovered from a young man in good health. Input material: memory CD4+ T cells sorted from blood. Regarding subset: CD45RA-negative fraction. The chain joins TRBV5-4 to TRBJ2-7, with a weak D call TRBD1 (7 bases). The CDR3 reads CASSSGGSGPYEQYF. The CDR3 DNA reads TGTGCCAGCAGCTCAGGGGGGAGCGGTCCCTACGAGCAGTACTTC.